This T cell receptor beta chain emerged from a study of T cells in Graves' hyperthyroidism and ophthalmopathy (dated by TCRdb to between 2019 and 2020). Some background on the complete study: Peripheral blood samples were taken at the time of initial diagnosis, prior to any treatment. TCR V-J signatures able to tell the groups apart were searched for in a discovery cohort of 95 to 100 patients, of whom over 40 had Graves' ophthalmopathy and about 55 had stable Graves' hyperthyroidism. Prospective prediction of ophthalmopathy was tested in an independent validation cohort consisting of 18 to 20 hyperthyroidism patients and about 17 patients who later progressed to ophthalmopathy. The roughly 100 discovery patients were divided at random into training and test sets in a 7:3 ratio. The study also compared thyroid tissue and blood T-cell repertoires from about six Graves' hyperthyroidism patients. Once sampling was done, hyperthyroidism patients were given methimazole at a starting dose of 30 mg daily, whereas ophthalmopathy patients were given high-dose intravenous methylprednisolone. The paper reports TCR Vbeta CDR3 sequencing of about 140 peripheral blood samples: under 45 ophthalmopathy, around 80 hyperthyroidism and approximately 17 progressor patients.

The CDR3 holds 16 amino acids from the cysteine to the phenylalanine. The entry retains the CDR3 DNA only, 48 bases that are in frame from base 1. Trimming at the junction amounts to 3 bases on V and 0 bases on J, and the germline ends lie 14 bases apart. For CDR1 and CDR2, the germline V gene (reference sequence) lists LNHDA and SQIVND. What the study reported, not specific to this receptor: Most expanded thyroid clonotypes (frequency above 0.001) were also detected in blood, suggesting blood repertoires may reflect thyroid immune responses. A model built on a 13 V-J signature distinguished ophthalmopathy from stable hyperthyroidism, reaching roughly 88% sensitivity and approximately 83% specificity in cross-validation and 80%/75% in testing. Sample size was not statistically predetermined, and investigators were not blinded to group allocation. In validation, the model predicted progression to ophthalmopathy with 65% to 71% sensitivity and 72% to 85% specificity, a median of about six months before onset.

TCR beta CDR3 regions were amplified from RNA transcripts. A first-round RT-PCR of the TCR CDR3 used the HTBI primer set with the Qiagen OneStep RT-PCR kit. A second multiplex PCR round built the libraries, followed by size selection and purification. Sequencing of the libraries was done on an Illumina HiSeq2000 using paired-end 100 bp reads. Regarding the original processing steps: SOAPnuke was used to process the raw data, removing reads that contained adapters or uncalled bases, had a mean Phred below 15, or lacked an exact match to the constant primer or identifier. COPE v1.2.5 was used to merge the high-quality paired reads, and each unique nucleotide sequence was defined as a clonotype. MiTCR v1.1 was used to align the clonotypes against IMGT TRBV, TRBD and TRBJ reference segments. The analysis was restricted to V-J combinations with a frequency above 0.0001, which together covered approximately 99% of the repertoires. The TCS score was defined as the ratio of F50 (clonal expansion) to E x V (chaos), calculated using BLOSUM62-based TCRdist between CDR3 peptides within each V-J. Welch's t-statistics and random forest reduced around 550 V-J features to roughly 13, which were used in a naive Bayes classifier (R e1071). TCRdb reprocessing: public reads trimmed at Q25 with fastp, clones called with MiXCR, in-frame beta chains kept. Rows are combined by CDR3 protein, so each entry shows the most common genes and DNA. TCRdb assigned the V and J calls; the authors' analysis was not used. For this sample there are 360,000 or so distinct CDR3 sequences; approximately 16% appear just once. Approximately 19% of the sample comes from the top ten.

Ophthalmopathy patients had moderately to severely active disease, with a Clinical Activity Score of 3 or more, a NOSPECS grade of 4 or more, and a disease duration of less than 3 months. Exclusion was applied to patients with uncontrolled infections, other autoimmune diseases, pregnancy or lactation. Clinical symptoms, serum thyroxine and TRAb, thyroid ultrasound, and orbital computed tomography formed the basis for the diagnoses. Ficoll-Paque density gradient centrifugation was used to isolate PBMCs from 8 to 10 ml of fresh peripheral blood. Total RNA was extracted using Trizol reagent, and RNA quality was assessed on an Agilent 2100 Bioanalyzer. This clonotype was detected only a few times. Its antigen is currently not known. No base quality information exists; no much larger clone differs at one position.

The sequence was obtained from a woman aged 60-70 years with Graves' ophthalmopathy. The rearranged segments are TRBV19 and TRBJ2-5; the D gene assignment is ambiguous. Sequenced: blood. At the DNA level, the sequence is TGTGCCAGTAGTATTGGGCAAATCCCCTACCAAGAGACCCAGTACTTC. It translates to CASSIGQIPYQETQYF.